One sample yielded the 13 T cell receptor beta chains listed below, sequenced in a study of regulatory T cells in long-lasting Graves disease. Combining iRepertoire HTBI primers with Arm-PCR of CDR3 regions, the authors built TCR beta libraries. TCRdb itself ran the multiplex PCR reads through MiXCR, one entry per CDR3 protein. The sample holds over 500,000 distinct CDR3 sequences, about 16% seen once. Time point: newly diagnosed GD, antithyroid drugs for less than 3 months. The TCR library used RNA extracted from PBMCs. The sample was also linked to a second study, of T cells in Graves' hyperthyroidism and ophthalmopathy.

The specimen comprised peripheral blood mononuclear cells (PBMCs), sampled at new diagnosis, from a patient treated with antithyroid drugs. The receptors shown here come from a man between 18 and 29 years old with Graves disease.

The rearrangement uses TRBV18 and TRBJ2-1; D uncertain. Germline-derived CDR1 and CDR2 are KGHSH and LQKENI. The CDR3 is 17 amino acids. V lost 2 bases and J 3 bases, leaving 17 bases between the germline ends. The CDR3 sequence is CASSPDSLGNFYNEQFF. The DNA of the CDR3 is TGTGCCAGCTCACCAGACTCTCTAGGGAACTTCTACAATGAGCAGTTCTTC. The full variable domain, in which reference TRBV18 and TRBJ2-1 provide the parts outside the CDR3, is NAGVMQNPRHLVRRRGQEARLRCSPMKGHSHVYWYRQLPEEGLKFMVYLQKENIIDESGMPKERFSAEFPKEGPSILRIQQVVRGDSAAYFCASSPDSLGNFYNEQFFGPGTRLTVL.

This clonotype was seen a few times. The genes are TRBV20-1 and TRBJ1-5; D gene unclear. The CDR3 runs to 16 residues. The germline gives CDR1 DFQATT, CDR2 SNEGSKA (reference sequence). Trimming left V 0 bases short and J 3 bases short, with 15 bases between. In DNA, the CDR3 is TGCAGTGCTAGAGATCCGGTTCTAAGGGCCAATCAGCCCCAGCATTTT. This encodes CSARDPVLRANQPQHF.

This chain uses TRBV19 with TRBJ2-2, with D maybe TRBD2 (7 bases). The CDR3 has 15 amino acids. V dropped 3 bases and J dropped 10 bases, with 18 bases sitting between them. Germline V CDR1 and CDR2: LNHDA, SQIVND (reference sequence). CDR3 DNA sequence: TGTGCCAGTAGTATCTTCGGCGGGGGCTACCAGGAGCTGTTTTTT. This sequence encodes CASSIFGGGYQELFF.

There are many counts of this clonotype. The CDR3 sequence is CASSPEAGAVSTDTQYF. In DNA, the CDR3 is TGCGCCAGCAGCCCGGAAGCGGGTGCGGTTAGCACAGATACGCAGTATTTT. The J gene is TRBJ2-3, the V gene TRBV5-1; D is perhaps TRBD2 (6 bases). V lost 4 bases and J 0 bases, leaving 18 bases between the germline ends. The germline CDR1 and CDR2 sequences are SGHRS and YFSETQ. The CDR3 runs to 17 residues.

The table lists this clonotype with many counts. V is TRBV20-1 and J is TRBJ2-3; TRBD1 agrees at 7 bases. With 1 base clipped from V and 4 bases from J, the junction kept 5 bases outside the gene matches. CDR3 length: 14 residues. Germline loops: CDR1 DFQATT, CDR2 SNEGSKA (reference sequence). CDR3 amino acids: CSARAGTEADTQYF. CDR3 sequence (DNA): TGCAGTGCTAGAGCAGGGACAGAAGCAGATACGCAGTATTTT.

This clonotype showed up just a few times. The chain joins TRBV20-1 to TRBJ1-1; 12 bases are shared with TRBD1. The CDR3 is made up of 14 amino acids. V gave up 3 bases and J gave up 5 bases; unmatched junction bases: 4. Germline V gives CDR1 DFQATT, CDR2 SNEGSKA (reference sequence). CDR3 sequence (DNA): TGCAGTGCTAGGGGGACAGGGGGCCTGACTGAAGCTTTCTTT. It specifies CSARGTGGLTEAFF.

This clonotype was found many times. This chain links TRBV20-1 with TRBJ2-1; D is possibly TRBD2 (5 bases). V was shortened by 6 bases and J by 1 base, with 22 bases between the two germline ends. Germline CDR1 reads DFQATT; CDR2 reads SNEGSKA (reference sequence). The CDR3 runs 17 residues. CDR3 residues: CSAVSGYGEGSYNEQFF. Written as DNA, the CDR3 is TGCAGTGCCGTCTCAGGTTACGGGGAAGGTTCCTACAATGAGCAGTTCTTC.

This chain uses TRBV30 with TRBJ2-1; a weak D match, TRBD2 (5 bases). CDR3 length equals 11 residues. Per germline, CDR1 GTSNPN and CDR2 SVGIG (reference sequence). Trimming removed 3 bases at V and 8 bases at J, with 8 bases between. As DNA, the CDR3 is TGTGCCTGGAGCCCGGGGTATGAGCAGTTCTTC. It is translated as CAWSPGYEQFF. Looking up the rest from reference TRBV30 and TRBJ2-1 gives the full variable domain: SQTIHQWPATLVQPVGSPLSLECTVEGTSNPNLYWYRQAAGRGLQLLFYSVGIGQISSEVPQNLSASRPQDRQFILSSKKLLLSDSGFYLCAWSPGYEQFFGPGTRLTVL.

This rearrangement joins TRBV27 to TRBJ1-6; possible D gene TRBD1, 6 bases. V lost 3 bases and J lost 6, with 12 bases in between. Germline CDR1 MNHEY, CDR2 SMNVEV (reference sequence). The CDR3 loop spans 15 amino acids. CDR3 nucleotides: TGTGCCAGCAGTTTCCGGGGACACTCTAATTCACCCCTCCACTTT. As protein: CASSFRGHSNSPLHF.

This clonotype was found a few times. V gene TRBV10-2 combines with J gene TRBJ1-5; D gene uncertain. There are 14 residues in the CDR3. Germline V gives CDR1 WSHSY, CDR2 SAAADI. Trimming left V 0 bases short and J 7 bases short, with 10 bases between. CDR3 region: CASSESMEGQPQHF. CDR3 sequence (DNA): TGCGCCAGCAGTGAGTCGATGGAAGGGCAGCCCCAGCATTTT.

Only a few counts were recorded for this clonotype. This chain links TRBV15 with TRBJ2-7; no firm D call. V was trimmed by 1 base and J by 4 bases, leaving 8 bases between them. CDR1 is LNHNV, CDR2 YYDKDF, per germline (reference sequence). The CDR3 runs to 13 residues. The CDR3 DNA reads TGTGCCACCAGCAGAGTGAATGGTTACGAGCAGTACTTC. As protein: CATSRVNGYEQYF.

This clonotype was seen at least ten times. The chain links TRBV12-3 or TRBV12-4 to TRBJ2-3, with 8 bases lining up with TRBD1. Trimming took 5 bases from V and 3 from J; bases not matched to a gene: 10. The CDR3 runs to 16 residues. The DNA for the CDR3 is TGTGCCAGCAGTCTTACTACAGGGGGGTCGACAGATACGCAGTATTTT. This codes for CASSLTTGGSTDTQYF.

This chain uses TRBV30 with TRBJ2-6, with 14 bases lining up with TRBD2. CDR1 GTSNPN and CDR2 SVGIG come from the germline V gene (reference sequence). The V gene end was trimmed by 8 bases and the J gene end by 2 bases; junction bases not matched to a gene: 8. The CDR3 runs to 17 residues. CDR3 loop: CATSTSGRAAGANVLTF. The CDR3 DNA follows: TGTGCCACCTCGACTAGCGGGAGGGCCGCTGGGGCCAACGTCCTGACTTTC.